This is a list of T cell receptor beta chains from one sample in a study of T-cell reconstitution after alpha-beta-depleted transplantation in children. TCRdb redid the calling of the PCR reads with MiXCR, one entry per CDR3 protein. This sample has 300,000 to 400,000 distinct CDR3 sequences; around 15% occur once, and the top ten carry roughly two fifths. Sequenced here: PBMCs, mostly from graft donor cells, sampled 360 days after TCRalphabeta/CD19-depleted stem cell transplant. Every receptor here comes from a male patient aged 2 to 10 who had a stem cell transplant for acute lymphoblastic leukemia, so the T cells may come from the graft donor. CDR3s include the opening cysteine and the closing phenylalanine or tryptophan. The D gene is left open where the match is weak. Some rows have no size entry. The others give once, few or many, or a class for an expanded clone.

TGTGCCAGCAGTTTATTTCCTAGCGGGGAAGCCTACGAGCAGTACTTC | CASSLFPSGEAYEQYF | TRBJ2-7 | TRBD2 | TRBV28 | NA
TGCGCCAGCAGCTTGAGGGGACAGGGTCCCTACGAGCAGTACTTC | CASSLRGQGPYEQYF | TRBJ2-7 | TRBD1 | TRBV5-1 | NA
TGTGCCAGCTCACTTAGTCTATTTGGGCCCGGCGAGCAGTACTTC | CASSLSLFGPGEQYF | TRBJ2-7 | NA | TRBV18 | few
TGTGCCAGCAGTTACTCGACGTACAGGGGTTATGAGCAGTTCTTC | CASSYSTYRGYEQFF | TRBJ2-1 | TRBD1 | TRBV6-5 | few
TGCGCCAGCAGCCAAGTGCGGGAGTTACCCTACAATGAGCAGTTCTTC | CASSQVRELPYNEQFF | TRBJ2-1 | TRBD2 | TRBV4-1 | many
TGTGCCAGCAGTTTAGCGCGGAGCTCCTACGAGCAGTACTTC | CASSLARSSYEQYF | TRBJ2-7 | NA | TRBV12-3/TRBV12-4 | many
TGTGCCAGCAGCCAAGGACAGGGGGCGAATGGCTACACCTTC | CASSQGQGANGYTF | TRBJ1-2 | TRBD1 | TRBV4-2 | few
TGTGCCAGCAGTCCCCGGGGTCAGGCATCCTGGGAGCAGTACTTC | CASSPRGQASWEQYF | TRBJ2-7 | NA | TRBV28 | NA
TGCAGTGCTAGAACAGGAACCTCTGGAAACACCATATATTTT | CSARTGTSGNTIYF | TRBJ1-3 | NA | TRBV20-1 | NA
TGCGCCAGCAGCCGAACTAGCGGGCCCCACAATGAGCAGTTCTTC | CASSRTSGPHNEQFF | TRBJ2-1 | TRBD2 | TRBV4-3 | NA
TGTGCCAGCCTTGCTAGAGGGTACCAAGAGACCCAGTACTTC | CASLARGYQETQYF | TRBJ2-5 | NA | TRBV12-3/TRBV12-4 | few
TGTGCCAGCAGCTTTCTAGCGGGAGCGGGCTACGAGCAGTACTTC | CASSFLAGAGYEQYF | TRBJ2-7 | TRBD2 | TRBV5-5 | many
TGCAGTGCTGGTTTGACGGTCTCTGGGGCCAACGTCCTGACTTTC | CSAGLTVSGANVLTF | TRBJ2-6 | NA | TRBV20-1 | NA
TGTGCCAGCAGCTTGTCTCCGGGACTGTTTTACAATGAGCAGTTCTTC | CASSLSPGLFYNEQFF | TRBJ2-1 | NA | TRBV7-8 | many
TGCGCCAGCAGCTTGGCCTGGACGACAGCAAACACCGGGGAGCTGTTTTTT | CASSLAWTTANTGELFF | TRBJ2-2 | NA | TRBV5-1 | many
TGTGCCAGCAGTCAGGGGACAGGGCCGGCAGATACGCAGTATTTT | CASSQGTGPADTQYF | TRBJ2-3 | TRBD1 | TRBV7-6 | NA
TGTGCCAGCAGTTACTCCCTGATATCCAGGGGGGAGACCCAGTACTTC | CASSYSLISRGETQYF | TRBJ2-5 | TRBD1 | TRBV27 | NA
TGTGCCAGCTCCGCGGGAGTGGTAGATACGCAGTATTTT | CASSAGVVDTQYF | TRBJ2-3 | TRBD2 | TRBV12-3/TRBV12-4 | NA
TGTGCCAGCAGCCTGAGCGGGAGAAGGGAGACCCAGTACTTC | CASSLSGRRETQYF | TRBJ2-5 | TRBD2 | TRBV12-3/TRBV12-4 | many
TGTGCCACCAGCACCCTCCGGGTCATTCAAGAGACCCAGTACTTC | CATSTLRVIQETQYF | TRBJ2-5 | NA | TRBV15 | few
TGCAGTGCTAGACCTTTAGACAGGAGCTCCTACAATGAGCAGTTCTTC | CSARPLDRSSYNEQFF | TRBJ2-1 | NA | TRBV20-1 | few
TGTGCCAGCAGCGGACAGTCTCACACAGATACGCAGTATTTT | CASSGQSHTDTQYF | TRBJ2-3 | NA | TRBV7-9 | few
TGTGCCAGCAGCTTGGTTGGAGGGATTGGCTACACCTTC | CASSLVGGIGYTF | TRBJ1-2 | NA | TRBV5-8 | few
TGTGCCAGCAGCTTAGCGGAGAAAAATGAGCAGTTCTTC | CASSLAEKNEQFF | TRBJ2-1 | NA | TRBV7-9 | few
TGTGCCAGCAGACCAGGGGCGGTGTCCGGATCACCCCTCCACTTT | CASRPGAVSGSPLHF | TRBJ1-6 | NA | TRBV12-3/TRBV12-4 | few
TGTGCCAGCACCCCTTCCGGCCTTAGGTCCTACAATGAGCAGTTCTTC | CASTPSGLRSYNEQFF | TRBJ2-1 | NA | TRBV7-9 | many
TGTGCCAGCAGCTTAGTTACAGATACGCAGTATTTT | CASSLVTDTQYF | TRBJ2-3 | NA | TRBV12-3/TRBV12-4 | many
TGTGCCAGCAGCCGAGAGGGACAGCAAGAGACCCAGTACTTC | CASSREGQQETQYF | TRBJ2-5 | TRBD1 | TRBV4-2 | many